What follows are 30 T cell receptor beta chains derived from one specimen sequenced in a study of response to subunit inactivated influenza vaccine. In TCRdb, the RT-PCR reads were re-called with MiXCR into one record per CDR3 protein. The sample lists approximately 730,000 distinct CDR3 sequences; approximately 15% were seen once. The sample consisted of PBMCs from blood, taken about 14 days before vaccination. All receptors derive from a man aged 50 to 59 who received an inactivated influenza vaccine.

In its sample, this clonotype was seen a few times. The chain uses TRBV12-3 or TRBV12-4 and TRBJ1-2; D is possibly TRBD1 (5 bases). This CDR3 region has 14 residues. Trimming removed 6 bases from V and 4 bases from J, with 15 bases in between. The CDR3 nucleotides read TGTGCCAGCAGCTTGAGGGGTGCCCCCTATGGCTACACCTTC. This translates into CASSLRGAPYGYTF.

This clonotype was recorded at least ten times. The chain couples TRBV28 to TRBJ2-1; unclear D gene. V lost 4 bases to trimming and J lost 10 bases, with 11 bases between them. Germline lookup yields CDR1 MDHEN and CDR2 SYDVKM. The CDR3 runs 12 residues. The CDR3 is CASSSSGQEQFF. CDR3 bases: TGTGCCAGCAGTTCGTCGGGCCAGGAGCAGTTCTTC.

This clonotype has only a few counts. This chain joins TRBV20-1 and TRBJ1-6; 8 bases agree with TRBD1. Germline loops: CDR1 DFQATT, CDR2 SNEGSKA (reference sequence). This CDR3 contains 15 residues. With V trimmed by 3 bases and J by 6 bases, 7 bases remained unmatched. The CDR3 sequence is CSASGGGQVNSPLHF. The CDR3 nucleotides are TGCAGTGCTAGTGGGGGGGGACAGGTTAATTCACCCCTCCACTTT.

This clonotype was counted only a few times. The chain is built from TRBV19 and TRBJ2-7; TRBD1 matches 7 bases. This CDR3 comprises 16 residues. With V trimmed by 1 base and J by 1 base, 7 bases remained unmatched. Germline V gene data show CDR1 as LNHDA and CDR2 as SQIVND (reference sequence). In DNA form, the CDR3 reads TGTGCCAGTAGTATAGCATATCGGGACAGTTCCTACGAGCAGTACTTC. Translating it yields CASSIAYRDSSYEQYF.

This clonotype has only a few counts. The CDR3 region has the DNA TGTGCCAGCAGGGGAGAGCTACTCCTCTACAATGAGCAGTTCTTC. Protein: CASRGELLLYNEQFF. This chain links TRBV11-2 with TRBJ2-1; D is perhaps TRBD2 (5 bases). The CDR3 extends over 15 amino acids. V was clipped by 6 bases and J by 3 bases, with 15 bases between them. The germline V gene has CDR1 SGHAT and CDR2 FQNNGV.

The CDR3, as DNA: TGCAGTGCTAGGAGGGACAGATCGGGTACTGAAGCTTTCTTT. This translates into CSARRDRSGTEAFF. This rearrangement joins TRBV20-1 to TRBJ1-1; 7 nucleotides align to TRBD1. V lost 3 bases and J lost 5; bases outside the gene matches: 9. Germline V gene sequence: CDR1 DFQATT, CDR2 SNEGSKA (reference sequence). The CDR3 totals 14 residues.

This chain links TRBV5-1 with TRBJ2-7, with 8 bases matching TRBD1. Losses at the gene ends were 5 bases for V and 4 bases for J; bases not matched to a gene: 8. Looked up from germline, CDR1 is SGHRS and CDR2 is YFSETQ. The CDR3 length is 14 residues. The CDR3, as DNA: TGCGCCAGCAGAGGGACAGGAGACAAATACGAGCAGTACTTC. It is translated as CASRGTGDKYEQYF.

This clonotype was seen a few times. V and J are TRBV7-6 and TRBJ2-6; perhaps TRBD2 as D (5 bases). Trimming shortened V by 0 bases and J by 0 bases, and 12 bases separated the two germline ends. CDR3 length: 18 amino acids. CDR1 is SGHVS and CDR2 is FNYEAQ in the germline V gene. The CDR3 reads CASSLADLASSGANVLTF. The CDR3 DNA sequence: TGTGCCAGCAGCTTAGCGGACCTAGCAAGCTCTGGGGCCAACGTCCTGACTTTC.

This clonotype came up a few times. The rearrangement uses TRBV6-2 or TRBV6-3 and TRBJ2-3; 9 bases align to TRBD2. Germline values: CDR1 MNHEY, CDR2 SVGEGT. Trimming took 2 bases from V and 1 from J; bases not matched to a gene: 13. The CDR3 length is 19 residues. The CDR3 protein is CASSYGLAGDSFGTDTQYF. CDR3 DNA sequence: TGTGCCAGCAGTTACGGCTTAGCGGGGGACTCATTCGGCACAGATACGCAGTATTTT.

This clonotype was observed a few times. The rearrangement joins TRBV12-3 or TRBV12-4 to TRBJ1-1; TRBD1 might be the D (6 bases). The CDR3 totals 14 residues. V lost 7 bases, J lost 4 bases, and 16 bases lay in between. CDR3 coding DNA: TGTGCCAGCACCATAGGGGGGGCGTCCACTGAAGCTTTCTTT. This translates into CASTIGGASTEAFF.

The rearrangement uses TRBV5-4 and TRBJ2-2, with D perhaps being TRBD1 or TRBD2 (5 bases each). Germline V lookup: CDR1 SGHNT, CDR2 YYREEE (reference sequence). V gave up 7 bases and J gave up 0 bases, with 13 bases separating them. The CDR3 length is 15 residues. The CDR3 sequence is CASGTGTPNTGELFF. The CDR3 DNA sequence: TGTGCCAGCGGAACCGGGACCCCGAACACCGGGGAGCTGTTTTTT.

This clonotype was seen a handful of times. The rearrangement links TRBV7-9 to TRBJ2-3, with 9 bases fitting TRBD2. Germline V gives CDR1 SEHNR, CDR2 FQNEAQ (reference sequence). J was trimmed by 2 bases and V by 8 bases; bases with no gene match: 11. The CDR3 runs to 16 residues. The CDR3 here is CASRVSRLAVTDTQYF. In nucleotides, the CDR3 is TGTGCCAGCCGCGTTTCTCGACTAGCGGTCACAGATACGCAGTATTTT.

The J gene is TRBJ2-7, the V gene TRBV20-1; perhaps TRBD1 as D (5 bases). The germline CDR1 and CDR2 sequences are DFQATT and SNEGSKA (reference sequence). This CDR3 has 13 residues. V lost 7 bases and J lost 3, with 16 bases in between. CDR3 nucleotide sequence: TGCAGTGGTGGGGCCAGCGTAAACTACGAGCAGTACTTC. It encodes CSGGASVNYEQYF.

In its sample, this clonotype was seen many times. The V call is TRBV15, the J call TRBJ2-7; D is perhaps TRBD2 (7 bases). V was shortened by 7 bases and J by 5 bases, with 18 bases between the two germline ends. The CDR3 is 14 amino acids. Germline CDR1 and CDR2: LNHNV and YYDKDF (reference sequence). This CDR3 is CATKATGGDDEQYF. The DNA of the CDR3 is TGTGCCACCAAAGCAACGGGGGGCGACGACGAGCAGTACTTC.

There are a few counts of this clonotype. V is TRBV25-1 and J is TRBJ2-3, with D possibly being TRBD2 (5 bases). CDR3 size: 14 residues. V was shortened by 3 bases and J by 2 bases, with 9 bases between the two germline ends. CDR1 and CDR2 (germline): MGHDK, SYGVNS. In nucleotides, the CDR3 is TGTGCCAGCAGTGAGCAGCGGCCCACAGATACGCAGTATTTT. Its translation: CASSEQRPTDTQYF.

This clonotype showed up just a few times. The CDR3 here is CASSLSPGGGSEQYF. The CDR3 DNA is TGTGCCAGCAGCTTATCTCCAGGAGGGGGCTCCGAGCAGTACTTC. The V and J genes are TRBV7-9 and TRBJ2-7; TRBD1 is a possible D gene (7 bases). The germline CDR1 and CDR2 sequences are SEHNR and FQNEAQ (reference sequence). This CDR3 region has 15 residues. The V gene lost 2 bases and the J gene lost 6 bases, with 17 bases spanning the gap.

This clonotype was seen more than once but under ten times. This rearrangement joins TRBV7-8 to TRBJ2-3; TRBD2 matches 7 bases. V was pared by 5 bases and J by 2 bases, with 10 bases of the junction left unmatched. Germline assignment: CDR1 SGHVS and CDR2 FQNEAQ. The CDR3 has 16 amino acids. DNA of the CDR3: TGTGCCAGCAGCCGGGGGGAAGCGGGCCACACAGATACGCAGTATTTT. It yields the protein CASSRGEAGHTDTQYF.

This sequence joins TRBV20-1 and TRBJ1-1, with D possibly being TRBD1 (5 bases). V was clipped by 0 bases and J by 1 base, with 12 bases between them. The CDR3 contains 15 residues. CDR1 and CDR2 from the germline V gene are DFQATT and SNEGSKA (reference sequence). The CDR3, as DNA: TGCAGTGCTAGAGAGTACCCCAGGGCGAACACTGAAGCTTTCTTT. Amino acids: CSAREYPRANTEAFF.

V gene TRBV6-2 or TRBV6-3 combines with J gene TRBJ2-7; perhaps TRBD2 as D (7 bases). CDR1 and CDR2 (germline): MNHEY, SVGEGT. This CDR3 is built from 14 residues. The V gene lost 2 bases and the J gene lost 5 bases, with 13 bases spanning the gap. Here the CDR3 DNA reads TGTGCCAGCAGTTACGTGGGGGGGCCTAACGAGCAGTACTTC. Protein product: CASSYVGGPNEQYF.

CDR3 nucleotides: TGTGCCAGCAGCTCCCCTCCGGGCTCTGGGGCCAACGTCCTGACTTTC. This encodes CASSSPPGSGANVLTF. The J gene is TRBJ2-6, the V gene TRBV11-2, with no clear D. Germline V lookup: CDR1 SGHAT, CDR2 FQNNGV. There are 16 residues in the CDR3. The germline V and J ends were trimmed by 4 bases and 0 bases, with 10 bases remaining between them.

Many counts were recorded for this clonotype. The genes are TRBV12-3 or TRBV12-4 and TRBJ2-2; D perhaps matches TRBD2 (5 bases). The V end was cut by 3 bases, the J end by 0 bases, with 11 bases between. The CDR3 consists of 16 residues. CDR3 in DNA: TGTGCCAGCAGTTTTTCGGGGAGAGCGAACACCGGGGAGCTGTTTTTT. It encodes CASSFSGRANTGELFF.

The sample holds a few counts of this clonotype. The V call is TRBV5-1, the J call TRBJ2-7, with no clear D. V was pared by 1 base and J by 0 bases, with 11 bases between. The CDR3 loop spans 15 amino acids. In germline, CDR1 is SGHRS, CDR2 YFSETQ. CDR3 sequence reads: CASSLTVGSSYEQYF. The CDR3 coding sequence is TGCGCCAGCAGCTTGACCGTGGGCAGCTCCTACGAGCAGTACTTC.

Only a few counts were recorded for this clonotype. The chain is built from TRBV10-3 and TRBJ1-2; D perhaps matches TRBD1 (6 bases). Trimming removed 4 bases at V and 4 bases at J, with 10 bases between. This CDR3 spans 13 amino acids. Looked up from germline, CDR1 is ENHRY and CDR2 is SYGVKD. Written as DNA, the CDR3 is TGTGCCATCAGTGGTGGACAGAGCTATGGCTACACCTTC. It is translated as CAISGGQSYGYTF.

In its sample, this clonotype was seen a few times. In DNA, the CDR3 is TGTGCCAGCTCAGGACTGAATTACGAGCAGTACTTC. Residues: CASSGLNYEQYF. This chain uses TRBV18 with TRBJ2-7, with a weak D call TRBD2 (5 bases). The germline V gene encodes CDR1 KGHSH and CDR2 LQKENI. The germline V and J ends were trimmed by 5 bases and 4 bases, with 9 bases remaining between them. There are 12 residues in the CDR3.

The table lists this clonotype with many counts. The rearrangement links TRBV10-3 to TRBJ2-1; D is unresolved. CDR1 and CDR2 from the germline V gene are ENHRY and SYGVKD. Between the trimmed V and J ends, which lost 5 bases and 2 bases, there was a span of 10 bases. This CDR3 is built from 14 residues. CDR3 residues: CAISPPGTYNEQFF. CDR3 in DNA: TGTGCCATCAGTCCACCCGGAACCTACAATGAGCAGTTCTTC.

This sequence joins TRBV10-2 and TRBJ2-7; 7 positions match TRBD1. The CDR3 is 13 amino acids. The V gene's germline CDR1 is WSHSY and CDR2 SAAADI. Trimming removed 0 bases from V and 10 bases from J; junction bases left unmatched: 6. The CDR3 DNA reads as TGCGCCAGCAGTGAGTCCGAAGGGGGCGGTCAGTACTTC. It is translated as CASSESEGGGQYF.

CDR3 sequence (DNA): TGCGCCAGCAGCTTGGTAGACGGGCTAGCGGACAATGAGCAGTTCTTC. It translates to CASSLVDGLADNEQFF. The rearrangement joins TRBV5-1 to TRBJ2-1, with TRBD2 matching over 7 bases. The CDR3 is made up of 16 amino acids. Germline V CDR1 and CDR2: SGHRS, YFSETQ. With 0 bases clipped from V and 5 bases from J, the junction kept 8 bases outside the gene matches.

The rearrangement joins TRBV2 to TRBJ1-5; D unresolved. The CDR3 is 13 amino acids. CDR1 SNHLY and CDR2 FYNNEI come from the germline V gene. Between the trimmed V and J ends, which lost 7 bases and 5 bases, there was a span of 12 bases. This CDR3 is CASMTGWDQPQHF. CDR3 nucleotides: TGTGCCAGCATGACGGGATGGGATCAGCCCCAGCATTTT.

In this sample, this clonotype turned up a few times. V and J are TRBV20-1 and TRBJ1-2; D is unresolved. The ends were cut back, 5 bases at V and 6 bases at J, with 13 bases in the middle. Germline values: CDR1 DFQATT, CDR2 SNEGSKA (reference sequence). The CDR3 has 12 amino acids. CDR3 DNA: TGCAGTGCTCTTCTCGATTGGGATGGCTACACCTTC. Translating it yields CSALLDWDGYTF.

This clonotype was seen many times. CDR3 DNA: TGCAGCGTGGGGGGGGTTGGGACAGATACGCAGTATTTT. Translation: CSVGGVGTDTQYF. The V gene is TRBV29-1, the J gene TRBJ2-3, with 7 nucleotides matching TRBD2. V was clipped by 6 bases and J by 3 bases; unmatched bases: 6. CDR3 size: 13 residues. The V gene's germline CDR1 is SQVTM and CDR2 ANQGSEA.